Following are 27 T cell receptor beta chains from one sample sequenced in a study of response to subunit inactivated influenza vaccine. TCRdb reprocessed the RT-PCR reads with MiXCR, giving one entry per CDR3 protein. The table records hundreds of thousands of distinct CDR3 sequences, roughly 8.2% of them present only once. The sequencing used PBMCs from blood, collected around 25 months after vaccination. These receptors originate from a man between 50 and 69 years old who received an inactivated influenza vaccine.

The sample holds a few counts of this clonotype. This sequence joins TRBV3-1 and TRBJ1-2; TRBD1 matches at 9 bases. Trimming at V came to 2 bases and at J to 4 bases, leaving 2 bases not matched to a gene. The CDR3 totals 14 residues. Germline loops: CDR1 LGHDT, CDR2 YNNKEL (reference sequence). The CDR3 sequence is CASSQQTGGYGYTF. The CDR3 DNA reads TGTGCCAGCAGCCAACAGACAGGGGGCTATGGCTACACCTTC.

The CDR3: CASSTRLAGGDEQYF. The DNA for the CDR3 is TGCGCCAGCAGCACCCGACTAGCGGGGGGAGACGAGCAGTACTTC. This chain joins TRBV4-3 and TRBJ2-7, with 13 bases that match TRBD2. This CDR3 comprises 15 residues. Per the germline V gene, CDR1 is LGHNA and CDR2 is YSLEER. Trimming cost V 5 bases and J 5 bases; bases outside gene matches: 6.

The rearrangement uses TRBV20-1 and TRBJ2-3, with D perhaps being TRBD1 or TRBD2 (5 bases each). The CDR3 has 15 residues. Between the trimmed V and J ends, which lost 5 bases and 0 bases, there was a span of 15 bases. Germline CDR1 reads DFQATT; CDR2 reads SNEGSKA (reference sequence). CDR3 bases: TGCAGTGCTCCAACGGGGCGGACTAGCACAGATACGCAGTATTTT. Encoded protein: CSAPTGRTSTDTQYF.

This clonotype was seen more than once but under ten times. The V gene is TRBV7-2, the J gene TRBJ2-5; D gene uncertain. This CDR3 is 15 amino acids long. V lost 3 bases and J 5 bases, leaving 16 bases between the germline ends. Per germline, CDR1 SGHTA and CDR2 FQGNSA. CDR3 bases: TGTGCCAGCAGCTTCCTCGTTGGTGGGTTCGAGACCCAGTACTTC. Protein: CASSFLVGGFETQYF.

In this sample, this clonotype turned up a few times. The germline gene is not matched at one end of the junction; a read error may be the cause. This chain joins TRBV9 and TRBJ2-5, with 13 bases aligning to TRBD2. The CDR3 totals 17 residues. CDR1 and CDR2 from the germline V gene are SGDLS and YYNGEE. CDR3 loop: CASGVETSGRAFETQYF. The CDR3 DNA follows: TGTGCCAGCGGCGTAGAAACTAGCGGGAGGGCCTTTGAGACCCAGTACTTC.

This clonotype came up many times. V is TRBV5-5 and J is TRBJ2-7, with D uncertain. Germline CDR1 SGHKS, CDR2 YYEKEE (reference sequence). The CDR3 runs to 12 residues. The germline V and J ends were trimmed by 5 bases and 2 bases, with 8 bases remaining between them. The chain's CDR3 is CASSSQAYEQYF. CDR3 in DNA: TGTGCCAGCAGTAGCCAGGCCTACGAGCAGTACTTC.

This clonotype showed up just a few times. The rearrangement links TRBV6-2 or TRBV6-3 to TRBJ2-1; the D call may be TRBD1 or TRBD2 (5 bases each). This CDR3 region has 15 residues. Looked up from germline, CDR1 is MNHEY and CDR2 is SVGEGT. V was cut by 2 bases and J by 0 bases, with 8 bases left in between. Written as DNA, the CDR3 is TGTGCCAGCAGTTACAAGGGGAGCTCCTACAATGAGCAGTTCTTC. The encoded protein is CASSYKGSSYNEQFF.

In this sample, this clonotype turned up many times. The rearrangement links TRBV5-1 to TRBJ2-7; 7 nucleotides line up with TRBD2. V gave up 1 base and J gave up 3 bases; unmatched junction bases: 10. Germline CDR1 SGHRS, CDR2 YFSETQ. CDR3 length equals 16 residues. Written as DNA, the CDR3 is TGCGCCAGCAGCTTGAATAAGAGGGACTACGACTACGAGCAGTACTTC. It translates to CASSLNKRDYDYEQYF.

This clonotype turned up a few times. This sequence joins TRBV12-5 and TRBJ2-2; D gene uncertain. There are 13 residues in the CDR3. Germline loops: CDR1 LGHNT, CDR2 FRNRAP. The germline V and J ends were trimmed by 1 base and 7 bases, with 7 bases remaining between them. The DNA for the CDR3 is TGTGCTAGTGGTTTGGAGGTTTACGGGGAGCTGTTTTTT. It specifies CASGLEVYGELFF.

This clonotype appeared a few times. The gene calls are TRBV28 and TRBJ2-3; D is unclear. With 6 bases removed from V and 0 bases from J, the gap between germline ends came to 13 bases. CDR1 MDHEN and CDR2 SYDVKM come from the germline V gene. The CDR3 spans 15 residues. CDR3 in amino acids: CASSRNYASTDTQYF. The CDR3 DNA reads TGTGCCAGCAGCCGCAATTATGCTAGCACAGATACGCAGTATTTT.

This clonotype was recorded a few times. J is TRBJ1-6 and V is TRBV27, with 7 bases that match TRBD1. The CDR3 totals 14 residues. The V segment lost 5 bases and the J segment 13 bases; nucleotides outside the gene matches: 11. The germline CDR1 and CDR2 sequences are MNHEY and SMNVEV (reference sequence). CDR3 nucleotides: TGTGCCAGCAGTATGGGACAGAACCCCGTCCCCCTCCACTTT. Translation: CASSMGQNPVPLHF.

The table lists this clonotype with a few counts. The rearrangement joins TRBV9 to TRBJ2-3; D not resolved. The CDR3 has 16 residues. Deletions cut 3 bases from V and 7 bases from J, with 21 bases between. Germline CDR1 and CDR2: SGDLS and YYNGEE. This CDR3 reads CASSAGPSTVAHTQYF. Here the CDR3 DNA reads TGTGCCAGCAGCGCGGGCCCGAGCACAGTGGCGCATACGCAGTATTTT.

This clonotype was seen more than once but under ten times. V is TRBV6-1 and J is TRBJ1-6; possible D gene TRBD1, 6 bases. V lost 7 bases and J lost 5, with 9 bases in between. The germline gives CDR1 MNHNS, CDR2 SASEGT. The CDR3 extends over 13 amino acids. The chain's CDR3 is CASTDRDNSPLHF. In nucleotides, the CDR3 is TGTGCCAGCACGGACAGAGATAATTCACCCCTCCACTTT.

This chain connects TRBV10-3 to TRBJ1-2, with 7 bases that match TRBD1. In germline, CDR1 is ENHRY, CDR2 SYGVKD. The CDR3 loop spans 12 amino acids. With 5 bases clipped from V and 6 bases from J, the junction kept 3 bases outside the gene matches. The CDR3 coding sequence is TGTGCCATCAGTCCCGACAGGGATGGCTACACCTTC. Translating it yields CAISPDRDGYTF.

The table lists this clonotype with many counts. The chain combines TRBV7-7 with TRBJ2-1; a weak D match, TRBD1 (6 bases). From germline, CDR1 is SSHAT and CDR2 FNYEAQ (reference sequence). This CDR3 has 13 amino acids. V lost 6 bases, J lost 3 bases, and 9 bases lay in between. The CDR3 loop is CASSSDSYNEQFF. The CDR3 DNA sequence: TGTGCCAGCAGTTCGGACAGCTACAATGAGCAGTTCTTC.

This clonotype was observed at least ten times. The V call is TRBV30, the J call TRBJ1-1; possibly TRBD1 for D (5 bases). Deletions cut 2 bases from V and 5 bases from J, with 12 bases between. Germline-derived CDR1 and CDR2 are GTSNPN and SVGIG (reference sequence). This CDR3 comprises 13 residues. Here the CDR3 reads CAWSFRVTTEAFF. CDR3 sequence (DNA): TGTGCCTGGAGTTTCAGGGTAACGACTGAAGCTTTCTTT.

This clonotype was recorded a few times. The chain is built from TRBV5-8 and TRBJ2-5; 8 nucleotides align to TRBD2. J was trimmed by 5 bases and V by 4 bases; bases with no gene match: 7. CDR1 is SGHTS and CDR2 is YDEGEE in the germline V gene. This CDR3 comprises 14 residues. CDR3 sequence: CASSPPRGRETQYF. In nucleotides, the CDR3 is TGTGCCAGCAGCCCTCCCCGCGGGAGGGAGACCCAGTACTTC.

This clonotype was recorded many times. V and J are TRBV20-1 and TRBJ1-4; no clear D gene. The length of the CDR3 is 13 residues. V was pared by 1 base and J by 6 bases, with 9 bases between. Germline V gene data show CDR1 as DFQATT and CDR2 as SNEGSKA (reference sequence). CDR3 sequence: CSARVPWDEKLFF. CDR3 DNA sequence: TGCAGTGCTAGAGTCCCATGGGATGAAAAACTGTTTTTT.

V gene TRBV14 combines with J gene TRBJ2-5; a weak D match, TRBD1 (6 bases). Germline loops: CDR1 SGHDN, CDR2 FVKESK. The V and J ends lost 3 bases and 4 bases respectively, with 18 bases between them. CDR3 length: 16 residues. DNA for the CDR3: TGTGCCAGCAGCCACGCACCAGGGGCGTTCGGAGAGACCCAGTACTTC. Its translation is CASSHAPGAFGETQYF.

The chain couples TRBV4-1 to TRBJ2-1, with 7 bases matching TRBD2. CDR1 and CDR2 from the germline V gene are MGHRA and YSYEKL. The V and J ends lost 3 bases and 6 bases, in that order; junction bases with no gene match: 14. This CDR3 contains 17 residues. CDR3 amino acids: CASSQNLAGAGGNEQFF. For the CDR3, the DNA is TGCGCCAGCAGCCAGAATTTAGCGGGCGCTGGGGGCAATGAGCAGTTCTTC.

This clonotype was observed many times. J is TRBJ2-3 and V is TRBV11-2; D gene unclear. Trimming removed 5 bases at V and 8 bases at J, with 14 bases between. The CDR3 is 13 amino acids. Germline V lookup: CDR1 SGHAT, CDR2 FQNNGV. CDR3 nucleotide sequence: TGTGCCAGCAGCCGAGTTAGTTTAGGTACGCAGTATTTT. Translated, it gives CASSRVSLGTQYF.

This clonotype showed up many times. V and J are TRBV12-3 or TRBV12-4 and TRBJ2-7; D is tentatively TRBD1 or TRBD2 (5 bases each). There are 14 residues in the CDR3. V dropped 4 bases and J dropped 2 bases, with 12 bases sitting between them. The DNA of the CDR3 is TGTGCCAGCAGTTCCGGGACGGGGCCCTACGAGCAGTACTTC. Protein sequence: CASSSGTGPYEQYF.

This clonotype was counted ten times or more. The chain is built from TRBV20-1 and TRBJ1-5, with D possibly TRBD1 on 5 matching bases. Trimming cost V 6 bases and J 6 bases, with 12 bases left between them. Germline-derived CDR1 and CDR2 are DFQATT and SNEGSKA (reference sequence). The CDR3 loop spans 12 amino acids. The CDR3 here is CSAFGGTQPQHF. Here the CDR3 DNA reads TGCAGTGCCTTTGGGGGGACTCAGCCCCAGCATTTT.

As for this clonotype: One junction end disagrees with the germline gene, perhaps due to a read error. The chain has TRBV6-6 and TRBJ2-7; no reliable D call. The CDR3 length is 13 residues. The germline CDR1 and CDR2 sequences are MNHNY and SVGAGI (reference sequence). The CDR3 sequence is CATSPRISHEQYF. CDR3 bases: TGTGCCACGTCTCCCCGGATCTCCCACGAGCAGTACTTC.

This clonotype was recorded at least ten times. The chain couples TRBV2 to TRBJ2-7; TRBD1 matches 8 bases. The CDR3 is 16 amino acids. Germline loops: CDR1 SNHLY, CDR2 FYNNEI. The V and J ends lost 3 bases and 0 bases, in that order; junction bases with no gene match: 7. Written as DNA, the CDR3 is TGTGCCAGCAGTGACCCGGGACAGGTGCACTCCTACGAGCAGTACTTC. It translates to CASSDPGQVHSYEQYF.

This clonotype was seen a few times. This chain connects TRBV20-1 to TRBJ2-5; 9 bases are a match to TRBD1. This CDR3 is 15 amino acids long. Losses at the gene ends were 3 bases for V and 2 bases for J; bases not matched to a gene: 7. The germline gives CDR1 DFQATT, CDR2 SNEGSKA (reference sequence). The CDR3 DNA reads TGCAGTGCTAGCGAGACAGGGGGTTGGCAAGAGACCCAGTACTTC. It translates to CSASETGGWQETQYF.

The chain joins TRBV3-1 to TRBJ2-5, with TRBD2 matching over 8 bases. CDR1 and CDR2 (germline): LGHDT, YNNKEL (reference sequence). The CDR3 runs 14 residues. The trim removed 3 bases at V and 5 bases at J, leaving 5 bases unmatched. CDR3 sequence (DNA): TGTGCCAGCAGCCATTCGGGGGGGCCCGAGACCCAGTACTTC. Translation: CASSHSGGPETQYF.